This T cell receptor beta chain came from a study of technical replicates of blood from a handful of donors. Using immunoSEQ multiplex PCR, the repertoire was profiled, and TCRdb retains in-frame clones only, with some absent. Of about 85,000 clones in the sample, just under 95% were seen once. The junction had 7 bases not matched to a gene; V was cut back by 4 bases and J by 5 bases. Germline CDR1 and CDR2: SGHDT and YYEEEE. This CDR3 comprises 14 residues. This clone came up once. The chain has TRBV5-6 and TRBJ2-7; 9 nucleotides line up with TRBD1. This receptor was taken from a human donor in good health. The source material was T cells isolated from PBMCs. DNA for the CDR3: TGTGCCAGCAGCACGACAGGGGGGCTGGACGAGCAGTACTTC. Amino acid sequence: CASSTTGGLDEQYF.